Shown below are 7 T cell receptor beta chains from a single sample sequenced in a study of post-analysis software for immune sequencing data. The antigens for these receptors are not known. Presence of unique molecular identifiers characterized the TCR beta cDNA libraries. TCRdb processed the PCR reads anew with MiXCR; each CDR3 protein has one entry. The sample comprises roughly 700,000 distinct CDR3 sequences, roughly 27% of which are singletons, and around 0.56% rests with the top ten. General study findings and limits: Controls showed lower frequencies than patients for roughly five TRBV segments, and TRBV5-6, TRBV5-1 and TRBV20-1 were among these.

Sequenced sample: blood. The receptors come from a girl between 5 and 17 years old with multiple sclerosis.

The genes are TRBV6-6 and TRBJ2-7; TRBD1 matches 9 bases. The germline gives CDR1 MNHNY, CDR2 SVGAGI (reference sequence). After removal of 5 bases from V and 5 bases from J, the junction contained 13 bases not matched to a gene. The CDR3 covers 16 residues. CDR3 bases: TGTGCCAGCAGTACCGGGACAGGGAAAGAGGCCAACGAGCAGTACTTC. Translating it yields CASSTGTGKEANEQYF.

The chain uses TRBV12-3 or TRBV12-4 and TRBJ1-2, with TRBD1 matching over 7 bases. The V and J ends lost 3 bases and 7 bases, in that order; junction bases with no gene match: 8. This CDR3 is 14 amino acids long. This CDR3 reads CASSLRTGLTGYTF. The CDR3 nucleotides are TGTGCCAGCAGTTTGAGGACAGGCCTCACTGGCTACACCTTC.

This chain uses TRBV7-3 with TRBJ2-6, with D unclear. The V end was cut by 5 bases, the J end by 2 bases, with 16 bases between. From germline, CDR1 is SGHTA and CDR2 FQGTGA. The CDR3 totals 17 residues. The CDR3 coding sequence is TGTGCCAGCAGCGGCCCCTCGCCCACGGCTGGGGCCAACGTCCTGACTTTC. Its translation is CASSGPSPTAGANVLTF.

This chain joins TRBV10-3 and TRBJ2-2; 8 positions agree with TRBD2. V was clipped by 6 bases and J by 0 bases; unmatched bases: 6. The germline V gene has CDR1 ENHRY and CDR2 SYGVKD. The CDR3 sequence is 16 residues long. CDR3 nucleotides: TGTGCCATCAGCCGGGCGGGGGGAACGAACACCGGGGAGCTGTTTTTT. It yields the protein CAISRAGGTNTGELFF.

The CDR3 sequence is CASRLGSGSNSPLHF. The DNA for the CDR3 is TGTGCCAGCAGGCTTGGCTCCGGTTCTAATTCACCCCTCCACTTT. This chain joins TRBV12-3 or TRBV12-4 and TRBJ1-6; D gene unclear. The V end lost 6 bases, the J end lost 6 bases, and 15 bases lay between the germline ends. CDR3 size: 15 residues.

The V call is TRBV7-2, the J call TRBJ1-4; TRBD1 aligns across 7 bases. Germline CDR1 reads SGHTA; CDR2 reads FQGNSA. CDR3 size: 14 residues. Trimming cost V 2 bases and J 8 bases; bases outside gene matches: 5. CDR3: CASSLRSGGEKLFF. Written as DNA, the CDR3 is TGTGCCAGCAGCTTAAGGTCAGGGGGAGAAAAACTGTTTTTT.

With regard to this clonotype: Germline is not matched at one junction end, which may reflect a read error. The chain has TRBV27 and TRBJ2-3; possible D gene TRBD1, 6 bases. CDR1 MNHEY and CDR2 SMNVEV come from the germline V gene (reference sequence). This CDR3 comprises 15 residues. CDR3 bases: TGTGCCGGCAGTCGACAGGACAGCTACACAGATACGCAGTATTTT. Protein: CAGSRQDSYTDTQYF.